What follows are 23 T cell receptor beta chains derived from one specimen sequenced in a study of T cells in Graves' hyperthyroidism and ophthalmopathy. Using RNA transcripts as the source, TCR beta CDR3 regions were amplified. First-round RT-PCR targeting the TCR CDR3 was performed with the HTBI primer set. TCRdb analysed the multiplex PCR reads with MiXCR anew, one entry per CDR3 protein. The sample holds approximately 380,000 distinct CDR3 sequences, over 15% seen once. The specimen was blood. Receptors were obtained from a woman younger than 35 with Graves' hyperthyroidism.

V usage is TRBV3-1 and J usage is TRBJ2-5, with a possible D match to TRBD1 (6 bases). In germline, CDR1 is LGHDT, CDR2 YNNKEL (reference sequence). Trimming took off 1 base at V and 5 bases at J, with 23 bases between the two ends. The CDR3 spans 18 residues. The CDR3 bases are TGTGCCAGCAGCCAAGTCCGAGGTGGGGGCGCATGGATGGAGACCCAGTACTTC. The encoded protein is CASSQVRGGGAWMETQYF.

This clonotype was recorded many times. V is TRBV5-6 and J is TRBJ1-5; TRBD1 agrees at 7 bases. V was clipped by 4 bases and J by 5 bases; unmatched bases: 6. The CDR3 totals 14 residues. Per the germline V gene, CDR1 is SGHDT and CDR2 is YYEEEE. In DNA form, the CDR3 reads TGTGCCAGCAGCCTGACAGGGACGCATCAGCCCCAGCATTTT. The encoded protein is CASSLTGTHQPQHF.

This clonotype was counted many times. The V call is TRBV6-5, the J call TRBJ1-2; TRBD1 aligns across 9 bases. V lost 6 bases to trimming and J lost 4 bases; unmatched junction nucleotides: 6. The germline gives CDR1 MNHEY, CDR2 SVGAGI. This CDR3 is built from 14 residues. CDR3 amino acids: CASSPGQGGYGYTF. The CDR3 DNA reads as TGTGCCAGCAGCCCGGGACAGGGAGGCTATGGCTACACCTTC.

The table lists this clonotype with a few counts. This sequence joins TRBV18 and TRBJ2-2, with 11 bases fitting TRBD1. Germline CDR1 is KGHSH and CDR2 is LQKENI. Trimming at V came to 6 bases and at J to 6 bases, leaving 9 bases not matched to a gene. The CDR3 loop spans 16 amino acids. The CDR3 here is CASSRNGQGAAGELFF. In DNA form, the CDR3 reads TGTGCCAGCTCCCGGAACGGACAGGGGGCGGCCGGGGAGCTGTTTTTT. Full variable domain (missing parts from reference TRBV18 and TRBJ2-2): NAGVMQNPRHLVRRRGQEARLRCSPMKGHSHVYWYRQLPEEGLKFMVYLQKENIIDESGMPKERFSAEFPKEGPSILRIQQVVRGDSAAYFCASSRNGQGAAGELFFGEGSRLTVL.

In this sample, this clonotype turned up a few times. This chain joins TRBV6-1 and TRBJ2-1, with TRBD2 identical over 9 bases. V lost 11 bases to trimming and J lost 0 bases; unmatched junction nucleotides: 5. Germline CDR1 and CDR2: MNHNS and SASEGT. The CDR3 spans 14 residues. CDR3 sequence: CAASRGGSYNEQFF. DNA of the CDR3: TGTGCCGCATCGCGGGGGGGCTCCTACAATGAGCAGTTCTTC.

This chain connects TRBV6-5 to TRBJ2-7; 10 bases are shared with TRBD1. The ends lost 4 bases at V and 7 bases at J; junction bases unmatched: 10. The CDR3 contains 15 residues. CDR1 and CDR2 from the germline V gene are MNHEY and SVGAGI. In DNA form, the CDR3 reads TGTGCCAGCAGTTCGGCCCGACAGGGGGCAAGAGAGCAGTACTTC. It is translated as CASSSARQGAREQYF.

This clonotype was seen many times. V usage is TRBV20-1 and J usage is TRBJ2-5, with a weak D call TRBD2 (5 bases). The V end lost 3 bases, the J end lost 2 bases, and 10 bases lay between the germline ends. CDR1 is DFQATT and CDR2 is SNEGSKA in the germline V gene (reference sequence). The CDR3 is made up of 13 amino acids. The CDR3 spells CSASWRGQETQYF. The DNA of the CDR3 is TGCAGTGCTAGTTGGCGCGGGCAAGAGACCCAGTACTTC.

In this sample, this clonotype turned up many times. This chain links TRBV14 with TRBJ2-5, with 9 bases lining up with TRBD2. Looked up from germline, CDR1 is SGHDN and CDR2 is FVKESK. The trim removed 2 bases at V and 3 bases at J, leaving 4 bases unmatched. This CDR3 is 15 amino acids long. The CDR3 DNA follows: TGTGCCAGCAGCCAACCGGCTAGCGGGAAAGAGACCCAGTACTTC. Its protein is CASSQPASGKETQYF.

V usage is TRBV29-1 and J usage is TRBJ2-7; 7 nucleotides agree with TRBD1. With V trimmed by 1 base and J by 11 bases, 2 bases remained unmatched. Looked up from germline, CDR1 is SQVTM and CDR2 is ANQGSEA. The CDR3 is 10 residues long. CDR3 bases: TGCAGCGTTGAAGGGGACAGAGAGTACTTC. Amino acids: CSVEGDREYF.

This chain joins TRBV4-2 and TRBJ2-2; no definite D call. Germline loops: CDR1 LGHNA, CDR2 YNFKEQ. There are 14 residues in the CDR3. V was pared by 4 bases and J by 3 bases, with 9 bases between. The CDR3 sequence is CASSPGPYTGELFF. CDR3 nucleotide sequence: TGTGCCAGCAGCCCCGGGCCGTACACCGGGGAGCTGTTTTTT.

V and J are TRBV6-1 and TRBJ2-7, with D possibly matching TRBD2 (7 bases). V shed 6 bases and J shed 6 bases, with 12 bases lying between them. The CDR3 extends over 12 amino acids. Per the germline V gene, CDR1 is MNHNS and CDR2 is SASEGT. The CDR3 loop reads CASRGGPSEQYF. CDR3 nucleotide sequence: TGTGCCAGCAGGGGGGGGCCTTCCGAGCAGTACTTC.

This clonotype came up a few times. This chain links TRBV7-8 with TRBJ1-1; D unresolved. V shed 4 bases and J shed 2 bases, with 5 bases lying between them. Germline V CDR1 and CDR2: SGHVS, FQNEAQ. The CDR3 extends over 12 amino acids. This CDR3 reads CASSYVNTEAFF. The CDR3 DNA reads TGTGCCAGCAGCTACGTTAACACTGAAGCTTTCTTT.

The sample holds a few counts of this clonotype. The rearrangement uses TRBV30 and TRBJ1-1; D gene ambiguous. Germline values: CDR1 GTSNPN, CDR2 SVGIG (reference sequence). Deletions cut 0 bases from V and 1 base from J, with 6 bases between. The length of the CDR3 is 13 residues. Here the CDR3 DNA reads TGTGCCTGGAGTGTAAGGCCGAACACTGAAGCTTTCTTT. It specifies CAWSVRPNTEAFF.

Ten or more counts support this clonotype. The rearrangement joins TRBV15 to TRBJ1-5; D uncertain. Trimming left V 0 bases short and J 8 bases short, with 14 bases between. The CDR3 is 15 amino acids. From germline, CDR1 is LNHNV and CDR2 YYDKDF (reference sequence). This CDR3 reads CATSRDTREGEPQHF. The CDR3 bases are TGTGCCACCAGCAGAGATACCCGGGAGGGCGAGCCCCAGCATTTT. Full variable domain (rest looked up from reference TRBV15 and TRBJ1-5): DAMVIQNPRYQVTQFGKPVTLSCSQTLNHNVMYWYQQKSSQAPKLLFHYYDKDFNNEADTPDNFQSRRPNTSFCFLDIRSPGLGDTAMYLCATSRDTREGEPQHFGDGTRLSIL.

Ten or more counts support this clonotype. The V gene is TRBV6-1, the J gene TRBJ2-2; D perhaps matches TRBD1 (7 bases). V was clipped by 2 bases and J by 5 bases, with 12 bases between them. Germline CDR1 and CDR2: MNHNS and SASEGT. This CDR3 comprises 15 residues. CDR3 sequence: CASSERAGGTGELFF. The CDR3 bases are TGTGCCAGCAGTGAAAGGGCAGGGGGGACCGGGGAGCTGTTTTTT.

This clonotype was observed many times. This chain uses TRBV9 with TRBJ1-3; D uncertain. Deletions cut 2 bases from V and 0 bases from J, with 6 bases between. Germline loops: CDR1 SGDLS, CDR2 YYNGEE. The CDR3 covers 14 residues. This CDR3 is CASSVGPSGNTIYF. The CDR3 DNA is TGTGCCAGCAGCGTCGGTCCCTCTGGAAACACCATATATTTT.

The chain carries TRBV11-2 and TRBJ2-3, with 9 bases aligning to TRBD2. CDR3 length equals 16 residues. After removal of 1 base from V and 2 bases from J, the junction contained 4 bases not matched to a gene. The germline V gene has CDR1 SGHAT and CDR2 FQNNGV. This CDR3 is CASSLVAGDFTDTQYF. CDR3 nucleotide sequence: TGTGCCAGCAGCTTAGTAGCGGGGGATTTCACAGATACGCAGTATTTT. Variable domain in full (rest from reference TRBV11-2 and TRBJ2-3): EAGVAQSPRYKIIEKRQSVAFWCNPISGHATLYWYQQILGQGPKLLIQFQNNGVVDDSQLPKDRFSAERLKGVDSTLKIQPAKLEDSAVYLCASSLVAGDFTDTQYFGPGTRLTVL.

This clonotype showed up many times. The CDR3 nucleotides are TGCGCCAGCAGCTCGGGACGGACGAACACTGAAGCTTTCTTT. It yields the protein CASSSGRTNTEAFF. The rearrangement joins TRBV5-1 to TRBJ1-1; weak D call: TRBD1 (5 bases). CDR3 length: 14 residues. Trimming removed 3 bases from V and 1 base from J, with 10 bases in between. Germline V lookup: CDR1 SGHRS, CDR2 YFSETQ. Complete variable domain (other parts from reference TRBV5-1 and TRBJ1-1): KAGVTQTPRYLIKTRGQQVTLSCSPISGHRSVSWYQQTPGQGLQFLFEYFSETQRNKGNFPGRFSGRQFSNSRSEMNVSTLELGDSALYLCASSSGRTNTEAFFGQGTRLTVV.

This chain links TRBV6-5 with TRBJ1-1, with D maybe TRBD1 (5 bases). The CDR3 totals 11 residues. The germline V gene has CDR1 MNHEY and CDR2 SVGAGI. V lost 6 bases to trimming and J lost 11 bases, with 13 bases between them. CDR3 in amino acids: CASRGVLGAFF. For the CDR3, the DNA is TGTGCCAGCAGGGGGGTACTGGGGGCTTTCTTT.

Ten or more counts support this clonotype. The J gene is TRBJ1-1, the V gene TRBV15; D call uncertain. The ends were cut back, 1 base at V and 3 bases at J, with 9 bases in the middle. Germline V gene lookup returns CDR1 LNHNV and CDR2 YYDKDF (reference sequence). CDR3 length: 14 amino acids. CDR3 nucleotide sequence: TGTGCCACCAGCAGAGGTATGGAAGACACTGAAGCTTTCTTT. It specifies CATSRGMEDTEAFF.

This clonotype has a count of ten or more. The chain couples TRBV11-2 to TRBJ2-7; 9 nucleotides agree with TRBD1. The junction had 7 bases not matched to a gene; V was cut back by 7 bases and J by 3 bases. The CDR3 spans 14 residues. Germline CDR1 is SGHAT and CDR2 is FQNNGV. The CDR3, as DNA: TGTGCCAGCACCCAGGGGACAGGGAGCTACGAGCAGTACTTC. Protein sequence: CASTQGTGSYEQYF.

This clonotype was seen many times. This chain joins TRBV5-1 and TRBJ2-7; possibly TRBD1 or TRBD2 for D (5 bases each). From germline, CDR1 is SGHRS and CDR2 YFSETQ. Deletions cut 5 bases from V and 4 bases from J, with 13 bases between. The length of the CDR3 is 13 residues. The CDR3 coding sequence is TGCGCCAGCAGTTGGGGGTCGGCTTACGAGCAGTACTTC. Translated, it gives CASSWGSAYEQYF. The full variable domain, in which reference TRBV5-1 and TRBJ2-7 provide the parts outside the CDR3, is KAGVTQTPRYLIKTRGQQVTLSCSPISGHRSVSWYQQTPGQGLQFLFEYFSETQRNKGNFPGRFSGRQFSNSRSEMNVSTLELGDSALYLCASSWGSAYEQYFGPGTRLTVT.

This clonotype has a count of ten or more. V is TRBV5-1 and J is TRBJ1-1; D is ambiguous. V gave up 4 bases and J gave up 5 bases, with 6 bases separating them. Germline CDR1 reads SGHRS; CDR2 reads YFSETQ. This CDR3 is 11 amino acids long. CDR3 in DNA: TGCGCCAGCAGCGCTAGTACTGAAGCTTTCTTT. Translated: CASSASTEAFF.